Included here is one T cell receptor beta chain sequence, with context. What it binds is unknown. The CDR3 is 14 amino acids. Germline loops: CDR1 SGHNT, CDR2 YYREEE (reference sequence). Trimming took 5 bases from V and 1 from J; bases not matched to a gene: 4. Here immunoSEQ multiplex PCR was the method, and the copy in TCRdb shows in-frame clones only, minus some. This table has thousands of clones, 81% appearing once. These data come from a study of tumor-infiltrating lymphocytes in localized non-small cell lung cancer. Looking at the study overall: Patients included smokers and never-smokers with various histologies, some sampled after neoadjuvant chemotherapy. Study-wide findings and caveats: Tumors had more T cell infiltration than uninvolved lung, per TCRbeta sequencing and CD3 counts. Technical variation could not be separated from intratumor heterogeneity here. No link was found between tumor T-cell fraction and recurrence-free survival.

Sequenced: lung tumor tissue. V is TRBV5-4 and J is TRBJ2-7; 9 bases line up with TRBD2. This receptor was identified in a human donor with non-small cell lung cancer. Here the CDR3 DNA reads TGTGCCAGCAGAACTAGCGGGCGGTCCTACGAGCAGTACTTC. Translation: CASRTSGRSYEQYF. Complete variable domain (other parts from reference TRBV5-4 and TRBJ2-7): ETGVTQSPTHLIKTRGQQVTLRCSSQSGHNTVSWYQQALGQGPQFIFQYYREEENGRGNFPPRFSGLQFPNYSSELNVNALELDDSALYLCASRTSGRSYEQYFGPGTRLTVT.